The source of this TCR beta chain is a study of blood T cell repertoires in COVID-19. At the level of the study: T cells, B-cell-depleted T cells, or PBMCs provided the cDNA or gDNA that served as material.

Patients from Seattle were sampled longitudinally, starting during active infection. Authors' methods: Amplification of reference gene primers was used by the study to estimate nucleated cell counts. Assay: immunoSEQ multiplex PCR; the TCRdb copy retains only in-frame clones and omits some. That table is the source of V, J and clone size, and D and trimming were worked out from the DNA. The sample holds 97,000 or so clones, roughly nine tenths seen once. The trim removed 1 base at V and 0 bases at J, leaving 9 bases unmatched. The CDR3 spans 18 residues. Germline CDR1 LGHDT, CDR2 YNNKEL (reference sequence).

The source is a woman aged 45-65 years with COVID-19, enrolled during active disease. This chain connects TRBV3-1 (or the pseudogene TRBV3-2) to TRBJ1-5; 7 nucleotides align to TRBD1. The sample was peripheral blood. CDR3 coding DNA: TGTGCCAGCAGCCAAGCTCGGACAGGTATATATAGCAATCAGCCCCAGCATTTT. It codes for CASSQARTGIYSNQPQHF.